This T cell receptor beta chain comes out of a study of T cell repertoires in cytomegalovirus infection. In the study overall: Use of recently identified HLA-C-restricted and well-studied HLA-B-restricted CMV epitopes was part of the study. The public TCR beta signatures pointed to both CMV infection and matching HLA type.

TCRdb reanalysed the reads using MiXCR and keeps one entry per CDR3 protein. The data contain roughly 860,000 distinct CDR3 sequences, approximately 32% of them singletons. A note on this clonotype: Its antigen is currently unknown.

Germline CDR1 SQVTM, CDR2 ANQGSEA. With 4 bases clipped from V and 2 bases from J, the junction kept 0 bases outside the gene matches. CDR3 length equals 12 residues. Whole-study findings and limits: Identification of carriers of CMV plus the relevant HLA was achieved through cumulative public TCR beta family frequency. Ex vivo, HLA-C-restricted CMV-specific TCR beta clonotypes prevailed over the rest of the response.

This sequence originates from a human donor in good health (CMV status not recorded). Some clones in this sample may be carry-over from other donors' samples. Sequencing was performed on cultured CD8+ T cells from PBMCs, taken from culture after CMV antigen stimulation. The chain carries TRBV29-1 and TRBJ2-7; 9 bases are a match to TRBD1. For the CDR3, the DNA is TGCAGCGTTGGGGACAGGGCCTACGAGCAGTACTTC. This codes for CSVGDRAYEQYF.